The 21 T cell receptor beta chains reported below all come from one sample, sequenced in a study of blood T cell repertoires in COVID-19. Repertoires were generated with immunoSEQ multiplex PCR, while TCRdb's copy carries only in-frame clones and drops some. The sample contains about 280,000 clones, roughly nine tenths of which appear only once. Sequences were obtained from peripheral blood. The receptors here all came from a woman between 40 and 50 years old who had recovered from COVID-19.

The V and J genes are TRBV9 and TRBJ1-2, with TRBD1 matching 7 bases. The V gene's germline CDR1 is SGDLS and CDR2 YYNGEE. There are 16 residues in the CDR3. The V gene end was trimmed by 3 bases and the J gene end by 6 bases; junction bases not matched to a gene: 14. CDR3 in amino acids: CASSAQDGTAPHGYTF. CDR3 in DNA: TGTGCCAGCAGCGCACAGGATGGGACAGCGCCTCATGGCTACACCTTC.

The J gene is TRBJ2-7, the V gene TRBV10-3; D gene uncertain. Germline-derived CDR1 and CDR2 are ENHRY and SYGVKD. The CDR3 sequence is 13 residues long. V was trimmed by 1 base and J by 3 bases, leaving 7 bases between them. CDR3 sequence reads: CAISEFTGYEQYF. The DNA of the CDR3 is TGTGCCATCAGTGAGTTCACGGGCTACGAGCAGTACTTC.

This chain uses TRBV27 with TRBJ2-7, with 7 bases fitting TRBD1. V was pared by 3 bases and J by 5 bases, with 7 bases of the junction left unmatched. Per germline, CDR1 MNHEY and CDR2 SMNVEV (reference sequence). The CDR3 consists of 14 residues. The CDR3 spells CASSLATGAHEQYF. CDR3 bases: TGTGCCAGCAGTTTGGCCACAGGGGCCCACGAGCAGTACTTC.

This clone was detected a few times. This rearrangement joins TRBV29-1 to TRBJ1-2; TRBD1 matches at 8 bases. This CDR3 contains 12 residues. V shed 3 bases and J 7 bases; nucleotides not matched to a gene: 4. Looked up from germline, CDR1 is SQVTM and CDR2 is ANQGSEA. In DNA, the CDR3 is TGCAGCGTTGAGTCAGGGGGCTTTGGCTACACCTTC. Protein product: CSVESGGFGYTF.

The chain couples TRBV29-1 to TRBJ1-4; maybe TRBD1 (6 bases). The V end was cut by 4 bases, the J end by 5 bases, with 11 bases between. Germline values: CDR1 SQVTM, CDR2 ANQGSEA. The CDR3 is made up of 13 amino acids. The CDR3 protein is CSVARTENEKLFF. The DNA of the CDR3 is TGCAGCGTTGCTAGGACAGAAAATGAAAAACTGTTTTTT.

This chain links TRBV7-2 with TRBJ2-2; 8 nucleotides align to TRBD1. The CDR3 covers 14 residues. Germline CDR1 and CDR2: SGHTA and FQGNSA. V shed 4 bases and J 5 bases; nucleotides not matched to a gene: 3. CDR3 residues: CASSSTGGTGELFF. The CDR3 DNA follows: TGTGCCAGCAGCTCTACAGGGGGAACCGGGGAGCTGTTTTTT. Full variable domain (rest looked up from reference TRBV7-2 and TRBJ2-2): GAGVSQSPSNKVTEKGKDVELRCDPISGHTALYWYRQSLGQGLEFLIYFQGNSAPDKSGLPSDRFSAERTGGSVSTLTIQRTQQEDSAVYLCASSSTGGTGELFFGEGSRLTVL.

The V and J genes are TRBV4-2 and TRBJ1-5; 7 bases agree with TRBD1. CDR3 length: 16 residues. The junction had 7 bases not matched to a gene; V was cut back by 4 bases and J by 1 base. Germline-derived CDR1 and CDR2 are LGHNA and YNFKEQ. CDR3 DNA sequence: TGTGCCAGCAGCCGCGAAGGACAGGAAAGCAATCAGCCCCAGCATTTT. This codes for CASSREGQESNQPQHF.

This chain uses TRBV28 with TRBJ1-4; 7 nucleotides agree with TRBD1. CDR3 length: 11 amino acids. Per the germline V gene, CDR1 is MDHEN and CDR2 is SYDVKM. V lost 6 bases, J lost 16 bases, and 8 bases stayed unmatched. CDR3 loop: CASRIGDSTFF. The DNA for the CDR3 is TGTGCCAGCAGAATTGGGGACAGTACGTTTTTT.

The J gene is TRBJ2-1, the V gene TRBV10-1; 7 nucleotides line up with TRBD2. Trimming took 4 bases from V and 5 from J; bases not matched to a gene: 11. This CDR3 has 16 amino acids. CDR1 is WNHNN, CDR2 SYGVQD, per germline (reference sequence). The CDR3 nucleotides read TGCGCCAGCAGTGCGGCGGGAGTTTCAGTCGACAATGAGCAGTTCTTC. As protein: CASSAAGVSVDNEQFF.

This rearrangement joins TRBV7-2 to TRBJ2-1; 8 bases align to TRBD2. The CDR3 contains 19 residues. J was trimmed by 0 bases and V by 7 bases; bases with no gene match: 17. The germline gives CDR1 SGHTA, CDR2 FQGNSA. The chain's CDR3 is CASNSPLGGGGSSYNEQFF. CDR3 DNA: TGTGCCAGCAACTCCCCCCTCGGGGGGGGAGGGAGCTCCTACAATGAGCAGTTCTTC.

This clone has just a few counts. This chain links TRBV12-3 or TRBV12-4 with TRBJ1-1; D gene unclear. The CDR3 is 12 amino acids. Trimming cost V 1 base and J 6 bases, with 6 bases left between them. CDR3 amino acids: CASSLGTAEAFF. CDR3 coding DNA: TGTGCCAGCAGTTTAGGGACTGCTGAAGCTTTCTTT.

The chain uses TRBV11-3 and TRBJ2-6; no reliable D call. From germline, CDR1 is SGHNT and CDR2 YENEEA. V was cut by 5 bases and J by 1 base, with 12 bases left in between. The CDR3 is made up of 16 amino acids. The DNA for the CDR3 is TGTGCCAGCAGCCCCCGACTGAGGTCTGGGGCCAACGTCCTGACTTTC. Its protein product is CASSPRLRSGANVLTF.

The chain is built from TRBV5-8 and TRBJ2-5; 10 nucleotides align to TRBD1. V lost 5 bases, J lost 4 bases, and 8 bases stayed unmatched. The CDR3 runs to 15 residues. Germline CDR1 is SGHTS and CDR2 is YDEGEE. DNA for the CDR3: TGTGCCAGCAGACCCGGACAGGGGGGATTAGAGACCCAGTACTTC. This sequence encodes CASRPGQGGLETQYF.

The chain combines TRBV27 with TRBJ2-5, with 12 bases identical to TRBD1. The CDR3 has 16 residues. CDR1 and CDR2 from the germline V gene are MNHEY and SMNVEV (reference sequence). V was pared by 5 bases and J by 2 bases, with 6 bases of the junction left unmatched. The CDR3 here is CASSPGQGALQETQYF. The CDR3 DNA reads TGTGCCAGCAGTCCGGGACAGGGGGCCCTACAAGAGACCCAGTACTTC.

This sequence joins TRBV5-3 and TRBJ2-5; 10 positions agree with TRBD2. TRBV5-3 counts as an open reading frame of uncertain function. V gave up 0 bases and J gave up 0 bases; unmatched junction bases: 2. This CDR3 is built from 16 residues. CDR3 amino acids: CARSLALAGDQETQYF. The CDR3 DNA is TGTGCCAGAAGCTTGGCGCTAGCGGGAGACCAAGAGACCCAGTACTTC.

The chain is built from TRBV29-1 and TRBJ1-1, with a tentative D call TRBD1 (5 bases). Trimming stripped 7 bases from V and 3 bases from J, with 15 bases between. There are 13 residues in the CDR3. The germline V gene has CDR1 SQVTM and CDR2 ANQGSEA. CDR3 sequence (DNA): TGCAGCGCCCGCTGGGGGGTTGACACTGAAGCTTTCTTT. This gives the protein CSARWGVDTEAFF. The full variable domain, completed using reference TRBV29-1 and TRBJ1-1, is SAVISQKPSRDICQRGTSLTIQCQVDSQVTMMFWYRQQPGQSLTLIATANQGSEATYESGFVIDKFPISRPNLTFSTLTVSNMSPEDSSIYLCSARWGVDTEAFFGQGTRLTVV.

This clone was found once. The genes are TRBV30 and TRBJ1-4; 7 bases fit TRBD1. The CDR3 runs to 14 residues. The germline V gene has CDR1 GTSNPN and CDR2 SVGIG (reference sequence). The trim removed 3 bases at V and 8 bases at J, leaving 9 bases unmatched. This CDR3 is CAWSPGGTAEKLFF. The CDR3 DNA is TGTGCCTGGAGCCCCGGCGGGACAGCCGAAAAACTGTTTTTT. The whole variable domain, filled in from reference TRBV30 and TRBJ1-4, reads SQTIHQWPATLVQPVGSPLSLECTVEGTSNPNLYWYRQAAGRGLQLLFYSVGIGQISSEVPQNLSASRPQDRQFILSSKKLLLSDSGFYLCAWSPGGTAEKLFFGSGTQLSVL.

V usage is TRBV28 and J usage is TRBJ2-7; 8 bases are a match to TRBD2. V dropped 5 bases and J dropped 1; count of bases not matched to a gene: 13. Germline CDR1 is MDHEN and CDR2 is SYDVKM. The CDR3 sequence is 17 residues long. DNA of the CDR3: TGTGCCAGCAGTCCCCAACTCCGGGGGGGCCTATCCTACGAGCAGTACTTC. Its protein product is CASSPQLRGGLSYEQYF.

The CDR3 spells CASSLFVRTSGSVDEQFF. CDR3 coding DNA: TGTGCCAGCAGCTTATTCGTCCGGACTAGCGGGAGTGTCGATGAGCAGTTCTTC. The chain combines TRBV7-8 with TRBJ2-1, with TRBD2 matching over 13 bases. CDR1 and CDR2 (germline): SGHVS, FQNEAQ. V shed 2 bases, J shed 8 bases, and the junction held 12 bases outside the gene matches. The CDR3 runs 18 residues.

This clone is a singleton in its sample. The chain recombines TRBV5-5 with TRBJ2-1; TRBD2 matches 11 bases. CDR1 is SGHKS and CDR2 is YYEKEE in the germline V gene (reference sequence). The V and J ends lost 1 base and 4 bases, in that order; junction bases with no gene match: 7. This CDR3 has 17 residues. The CDR3 DNA follows: TGTGCCAGCAGCTTGATAGGGACTAGCGGCCTGTACAATGAGCAGTTCTTC. Protein product: CASSLIGTSGLYNEQFF.

The V and J genes are TRBV4-1 and TRBJ2-5; 7 nucleotides match TRBD2. J lost 4 bases, V lost 4 bases, and 12 bases had no gene match. CDR3 length equals 16 residues. CDR1 is MGHRA, CDR2 YSYEKL, per germline. CDR3 amino acids: CASSRSSGQSGETQYF. CDR3 bases: TGCGCCAGCAGCCGAAGTAGCGGGCAGAGCGGAGAGACCCAGTACTTC.